These T cell receptor beta chains were read from a single sample in a study of CD8 T cells in Susac syndrome. MiXCR, applied by TCRdb to the immunoSEQ multiplex PCR reads, yields one record per CDR3 protein. The sample yields more than 90,000 distinct CDR3 sequences, just under 95% seen once. Source material: CD4+ T cells from PBMCs. The receptors come from a human donor with multiple sclerosis. Each CDR3 is given with its conserved first and last residue. The D gene is left open where the match is weak. Expanded clones are given a class, and other clones once, few, many or no size at all.

TRBJ2-4	.	.	TRBV7-9	TGTGCCAGCAGCTTCGGGACAACGAAAAACATTCAGTACTTC	CASSFGTTKNIQYF
TRBJ2-3	TRBD1	.	TRBV5-6	TGTGCCAGCAGCACCGGACAGGGCACAGATACGCAGTATTTT	CASSTGQGTDTQYF
TRBJ2-5	TRBD2	.	TRBV20-1	TGCAGTGCTAACCCGGGAGGATACCAGTACTTC	CSANPGGYQYF
TRBJ1-4	TRBD1	.	TRBV6-1	TGTGCCAGCAGTGAGAACAGGGGGCGCGGAGACGAAAAACTGTTTTTT	CASSENRGRGDEKLFF
TRBJ2-7	.	.	TRBV18	TGTGCCAGCTCACCACAAAGGTACGAGCAGTACTTC	CASSPQRYEQYF
TRBJ2-1	TRBD1	.	TRBV2	TGTGCCAGCAGAGTTAGACAGGGAGCCTACAATGAGCAGTTCTTC	CASRVRQGAYNEQFF
TRBJ1-5	TRBD1	.	TRBV4-3	TGCGCCAGCAGCCAAGAAACAGGGGGCAATCAGCCCCAGCATTTT	CASSQETGGNQPQHF
TRBJ1-1	TRBD1	few	TRBV6-5	TGTGCCAGCAGTCGCTCCCGGGACAGGGTAACTGAAGCTTTCTTT	CASSRSRDRVTEAFF
TRBJ2-1	.	.	TRBV7-8	TGTGCCAGCAGCTTAAGACAGGAACCCTACAATGAGCAGTTCTTC	CASSLRQEPYNEQFF
TRBJ2-7	.	.	TRBV6-2/TRBV6-3	TGTGCCAGCAGTTACCGGCAGGGTACCTACGAGCAGTACTTC	CASSYRQGTYEQYF
TRBJ2-3	TRBD2	once	TRBV27	TGTGCCAGCAGTTTAAGGAGCGGCGGGGGGCCTCTAAGCACAGATACGCAGTATTTT	CASSLRSGGGPLSTDTQYF
TRBJ2-7	.	.	TRBV3-1	TGTGCCAGCAGCCAAGCTCTGACCTGGGCATACACCTACGAGCAGTACTTC	CASSQALTWAYTYEQYF
TRBJ2-7	TRBD1	.	TRBV29-1	TGCAGCGTTGAAGGGCCCGGGACAGGGGTCTACGAGCAGTACTTC	CSVEGPGTGVYEQYF
TRBJ2-3	TRBD2	few	TRBV20-1	TGCAGTGCTAGGACAGCGGGGAGAACAGATACGCAGTATTTT	CSARTAGRTDTQYF
TRBJ2-7	.	.	TRBV2	TGTGCCAGCAGTTCACTCCTCGGGGGCTACGAGCAGTACTTC	CASSSLLGGYEQYF
TRBJ1-2	.	.	TRBV27	TGTGCCAGCAAAGGGATGGGTGGCTACACCTTC	CASKGMGGYTF
TRBJ1-2	.	.	TRBV19	TGTGCCAGTAGTACCCGACGGACGGCGGGCTACACCTTC	CASSTRRTAGYTF
TRBJ2-7	.	.	TRBV14	TGTGCCAGCAGCCAAGTGGGTTGGGACAAAGCCTACGAGCAGTACTTC	CASSQVGWDKAYEQYF
TRBJ2-2	.	.	TRBV28	TGTGCCAGCAGTTCAACCACCCCCGGGGAGCTGTTTTTT	CASSSTTPGELFF
TRBJ1-3	.	.	TRBV5-1	TGCGCCAGCAGCTTGGCCGGGGACGAGGCCGGAAACACCATATATTTT	CASSLAGDEAGNTIYF
TRBJ2-3	TRBD2	.	TRBV18	TGTGCCAGCTCACCCCCGGGACTAGCGGGGGGAAGCACAGATACGCAGTATTTT	CASSPPGLAGGSTDTQYF
TRBJ2-7	TRBD1	.	TRBV12-3/TRBV12-4	TGTGCCAGCAGTTTAGCCGGGACAGGGAATGCCTACGAGCAGTACTTC	CASSLAGTGNAYEQYF
TRBJ2-5	TRBD2	once	TRBV7-3	TGTGCCAGCAGCTTAAGTCCAGCGGGGGGTAGGGAGACCCAGTACTTC	CASSLSPAGGRETQYF
TRBJ2-5	.	.	TRBV25-1	TGTGCCAGCAGTGATCCCGGACAGAGAGAGACCCAGTACTTC	CASSDPGQRETQYF
TRBJ1-5	.	.	TRBV20-1	TGCAGTGCTAACAGGGCCGATAGCAATCAGCCCCAGCATTTT	CSANRADSNQPQHF
TRBJ1-2	TRBD1	.	TRBV2	TGTGCCAGACAAAGGACAGGGGGAAATCGCTACACCTTC	CARQRTGGNRYTF
TRBJ2-5	TRBD1	.	TRBV12-5	TGTGCTAGTGGCTCCACAGGGGGCTTACAAGAGACCCAGTACTTC	CASGSTGGLQETQYF
TRBJ1-2	.	.	TRBV11-3	TGTGCCAGCAGCCCAGAACCAAATGTCTACGGCTACACCTTC	CASSPEPNVYGYTF
TRBJ2-7	TRBD2	.	TRBV7-2	TGTGCCAGCAGCCCGGGACTAGCGGGGGGTGTTTCCTACGAGCAGTACTTC	CASSPGLAGGVSYEQYF
TRBJ2-5	.	.	TRBV11-3	TGTGCCAGCAGCTTAGATGCGTCCGAGGAGACCCAGTACTTC	CASSLDASEETQYF
TRBJ2-7	.	.	TRBV7-9	TGTGCCAGCAGCTCGGGACGACTCTACGAGCAGTACTTC	CASSSGRLYEQYF
TRBJ2-1	.	.	TRBV15	TGTGCCACGTCATCAGTCCCTTTGTTGAATGAGCAGTTCTTC	CATSSVPLLNEQFF
TRBJ2-6	.	.	TRBV19	TGTGCCAGTAGTATAGGCTCTGGGGCCAACGTCCTGACTTTC	CASSIGSGANVLTF
TRBJ2-5	TRBD1	.	TRBV6-5	TGTGCCAGCAGCAGGACAGGGGGGCGAGGAGAGACCCAGTACTTC	CASSRTGGRGETQYF
TRBJ1-1	.	.	TRBV6-5	TGTGCCAGCAGTTACTCCAGGGCTGGTGAAGCTTTCTTT	CASSYSRAGEAFF